Following are 18 T cell receptor beta chains from one sample sequenced in a study of CD8+CD57+ T cells in acquired aplastic anemia. Genomic DNA was employed as the template in profiling TCR beta VDJ and CDR3. TCRdb fed the reads into MiXCR, producing one record per CDR3 protein. Here the sample spans over 250,000 distinct CDR3 sequences, roughly 61% being singletons. Those patients picked for sequencing had displayed CD8+CD57+ cell expansion on flow cytometry. The sequenced sample consisted of sorted CD4+, CD8+, or CD8+CD57+ T cells (not recorded which) from PBMCs. These receptors were collected from a human donor with aplastic anemia.

J is TRBJ1-1 and V is TRBV24-1, with 8 bases matching TRBD1. CDR3 size: 15 residues. Germline V gives CDR1 KGHDR, CDR2 SFDVKD. The J segment lost 11 bases and the V segment lost 1 base, leaving 11 bases of the junction unmatched. The CDR3 is CATSDLPPLTGAAFF. As DNA, the CDR3 is TGTGCCACCAGTGATTTACCCCCCCTGACAGGGGCTGCTTTCTTT.

J is TRBJ2-1 and V is TRBV7-9, with D unresolved. CDR3 length: 13 amino acids. The germline CDR1 and CDR2 sequences are SEHNR and FQNEAQ (reference sequence). Deletions cut 5 bases from V and 13 bases from J, with 18 bases between. The CDR3 nucleotides read TGTGCCAGCAGCCAGAGCCCGTTAAACTATCAGTTCTTC. Translated: CASSQSPLNYQFF. Looking up the rest from reference TRBV7-9 and TRBJ2-1 gives the full variable domain: DTGVSQNPRHKITKRGQNVTFRCDPISEHNRLYWYRQTLGQGPEFLTYFQNEAQLEKSRLLSDRFSAERPKGSFSTLEIQRTEQGDSAMYLCASSQSPLNYQFFGPGTRLTVL.

CDR3 coding DNA: TGCAGTGCTAGCAGCTTCGGACAGGTTCACAATCAGCCCCAGCATTTT. It specifies CSASSFGQVHNQPQHF. This sequence joins TRBV20-1 and TRBJ1-5, with 7 bases lining up with TRBD1. This CDR3 comprises 16 residues. The V gene's germline CDR1 is DFQATT and CDR2 SNEGSKA (reference sequence). J gave up 3 bases and V 3 bases, and 11 bases lay outside the gene matches.

This clonotype has a handful of counts. At one end the junction does not follow the germline gene, possibly because of a read error. The chain links TRBV5-1 to TRBJ1-4; the D gene is possibly TRBD1 (5 bases). CDR1 is SGHRS, CDR2 YFSETQ, per germline. This CDR3 spans 17 amino acids. CDR3 loop: CASSSSGGPATNEELFF. The DNA of the CDR3 is TGCGCCAGCAGCTCCTCTGGGGGACCCGCAACTAATGAAGAACTGTTTTTT.

This clonotype has just a few counts. V usage is TRBV7-8 and J usage is TRBJ2-7, with TRBD2 as a possible D gene (6 bases). Germline CDR1 reads SGHVS; CDR2 reads FQNEAQ. Between the trimmed V and J ends, which lost 5 bases and 5 bases, there was a span of 22 bases. The CDR3 consists of 16 residues. CDR3 sequence: CASSAAETRFRNEQYF. CDR3 bases: TGTGCCAGCAGCGCAGCGGAGACTAGGTTCAGGAACGAGCAGTACTTC.

The table lists this clonotype with a count of one. Compared with germline, one end of the junction differs, possibly owing to a read error. V is TRBV19 and J is TRBJ2-7; either TRBD1 or TRBD2 may supply D (6 bases each). The germline CDR1 and CDR2 sequences are LNHDA and SQIVND (reference sequence). The CDR3 is 13 residues long. The CDR3 loop is CATFRGKDYKQYF. CDR3 coding DNA: TGTGCCACATTTAGGGGGAAGGACTACAAGCAGTACTTC.

V gene TRBV27 combines with J gene TRBJ1-1; 8 bases align to TRBD1. Germline V CDR1 and CDR2: MNHEY, SMNVEV (reference sequence). V was clipped by 1 base and J by 8 bases; unmatched bases: 3. The CDR3 has 13 residues. CDR3 amino acids: CASSLFQGAEAFF. The CDR3 bases are TGTGCCAGCAGTTTATTTCAGGGGGCGGAAGCTTTCTTT.

The J gene is TRBJ1-5, the V gene TRBV7-6, with 10 bases aligning to TRBD1. This CDR3 comprises 15 residues. Germline V gene lookup returns CDR1 SGHVS and CDR2 FNYEAQ. J was trimmed by 5 bases and V by 1 base; bases with no gene match: 2. The CDR3 here is CASSLGGQGYQPQHF. Here the CDR3 DNA reads TGTGCCAGCAGCTTAGGGGGACAGGGGTATCAGCCCCAGCATTTT.

To note about this clonotype: One end of the junction varies from germline; a read error may be responsible. The chain employs TRBV19 and TRBJ1-6; 8 nucleotides line up with TRBD1. Germline V gene data show CDR1 as LNHDA and CDR2 as SQIVND (reference sequence). This CDR3 is built from 14 residues. CDR3 sequence (DNA): TGTTCCAGTAGTGGGGGACAGGATTTTTCACACCTCCACTTT. As protein: CSSSGGQDFSHLHF.

The CDR3 bases are TGTGCCAGCAGTGCCGCCAGCTTCTACGAGCAGTACTTC. Translation: CASSAASFYEQYF. The chain couples TRBV2 to TRBJ2-7; D gene unclear. Trimming cost V 4 bases and J 3 bases, with 10 bases left between them. Germline V gene lookup returns CDR1 SNHLY and CDR2 FYNNEI. The CDR3 totals 13 residues.

CDR3 DNA: TGTGCCAGCAGCCAGGGACTAGCGGGAGTCGAGCAGTACTTC. The encoded protein is CASSQGLAGVEQYF. V usage is TRBV7-9 and J usage is TRBJ2-7; 14 bases map to TRBD2. The CDR3 runs 14 residues. Germline CDR1 is SEHNR and CDR2 is FQNEAQ (reference sequence). Trimming took 5 bases from V and 6 from J; bases not matched to a gene: 3.

V gene TRBV15 combines with J gene TRBJ1-5; possible D gene TRBD1, 5 bases. The V gene lost 6 bases and the J gene lost 0 bases, with 12 bases spanning the gap. This CDR3 is built from 15 residues. The germline V gene has CDR1 LNHNV and CDR2 YYDKDF (reference sequence). The CDR3 sequence: CATRRQPYSNQPQHF. The CDR3 DNA is TGTGCCACCAGGAGACAGCCTTATAGCAATCAGCCCCAGCATTTT.

The V and J genes are TRBV7-9 and TRBJ1-1; D is uncertain. The CDR3 loop spans 15 amino acids. Germline CDR1 is SEHNR and CDR2 is FQNEAQ (reference sequence). Trimming cost V 5 bases and J 1 base, with 14 bases left between them. CDR3 region: CASSPGWTGNTEAFF. CDR3 DNA sequence: TGTGCCAGCAGCCCCGGTTGGACCGGGAACACTGAAGCTTTCTTT.

This chain links TRBV18 with TRBJ1-3; 7 bases are shared with TRBD1. The CDR3 runs 14 residues. V lost 8 bases, J lost 5 bases, and 9 bases stayed unmatched. The germline V gene encodes CDR1 KGHSH and CDR2 LQKENI. In nucleotides, the CDR3 is TGTGCCAGCCCGGATCAGGGGGGACGAAACACCATATATTTT. Translating gives CASPDQGGRNTIYF.

The chain recombines TRBV7-7 with TRBJ1-4, with D possibly being TRBD1 (5 bases). The CDR3 loop spans 15 amino acids. The germline gives CDR1 SSHAT, CDR2 FNYEAQ (reference sequence). Trimming took 5 bases from V and 8 from J, leaving 18 bases between them. In DNA form, the CDR3 reads TGTGCCAGCAGCCGCACCGGGACCGGGCCCGAAAAACTGTTTTTT. Protein: CASSRTGTGPEKLFF.

The rearrangement uses TRBV20-1 and TRBJ1-6; 7 bases match TRBD1. The V segment lost 3 bases and the J segment 7 bases; nucleotides outside the gene matches: 3. The germline CDR1 and CDR2 sequences are DFQATT and SNEGSKA (reference sequence). The CDR3 runs to 13 residues. CDR3 DNA: TGCAGTGCTAGCATGGGACAGAATTCACCCCTCCACTTT. Its translation: CSASMGQNSPLHF.

This chain uses TRBV24-1 with TRBJ2-7; D possibly matches TRBD1 or TRBD2 (5 bases each). V lost 5 bases, J lost 2 bases, and 15 bases lay in between. The germline CDR1 and CDR2 sequences are KGHDR and SFDVKD. CDR3 length equals 15 residues. The CDR3 bases are TGTGCCACCAGTGGCTCCGGGGCCGGTACCTACGAGCAGTACTTC. Amino acid sequence: CATSGSGAGTYEQYF.

This chain joins TRBV6-6 and TRBJ1-3; D is possibly TRBD1 (5 bases). Germline-derived CDR1 and CDR2 are MNHNY and SVGAGI (reference sequence). V lost 7 bases, J lost 0 bases, and 16 bases lay in between. CDR3 length: 16 residues. CDR3 coding DNA: TGTGCCAGCATACCAAGGGAGGGACCCTCTGGAAACACCATATATTTT. It codes for CASIPREGPSGNTIYF.